These T cell receptor beta chains were read from a single sample in a study of cytomegalovirus exposure and HLA in healthy donors. Sequencing was performed with immunoSEQ multiplex PCR; in TCRdb, only in-frame clones are kept and a portion is missing. Among over 80,000 clones listed, about four fifths were seen once. The sample comprised PBMCs. These receptors were collected from a man aged 40-55 years in good health and CMV-seropositive. CDR3s include the opening cysteine and the closing phenylalanine or tryptophan. The D gene is left open where the match is weak. For some rows the clone size is stated as once, few or many, or as a class when expanded; others skip it.

>.|TRBV7-9|TRBD2|TRBJ2-1
CASSVGTSGGTSSYNEQFF
TGTGCCAGCAGCGTCGGGACTAGCGGGGGGACTAGCTCCTACAATGAGCAGTTCTTC
>.|TRBV6-1|.|TRBJ1-3
CASSEASGHGNTIYF
TGTGCCAGCAGTGAAGCATCAGGGCACGGAAACACCATATATTTT
>few|TRBV4-1|TRBD2|TRBJ2-7
CASSQDRVAGSQYF
TGCGCCAGCAGCCAAGATAGAGTAGCGGGATCGCAGTACTTC
>.|TRBV2|.|TRBJ2-1
CASGPNEQFF
TGTGCCAGCGGCCCCAATGAGCAGTTCTTC
>.|TRBV18|.|TRBJ2-7
CASSPPSANSYEQYF
TGTGCCAGCTCACCCCCTAGCGCAAACTCCTACGAGCAGTACTTC
>.|TRBV5-1|.|TRBJ2-2
CASSTSFFAQNTGELFF
TGCGCCAGCAGCACCTCCTTTTTTGCACAGAACACCGGGGAGCTGTTTTTT
>once|TRBV14|TRBD1|TRBJ1-6
CASSQGTGPYSPLHF
TGTGCCAGCAGCCAAGGGACAGGACCTTATTCACCCCTCCACTTT
>.|TRBV14|.|TRBJ1-3
CASSQLQGSSGNTIYF
TGTGCCAGCAGCCAACTACAGGGAAGCTCTGGAAACACCATATATTTT
>.|TRBV5-1|.|TRBJ2-6
CASSLAEVGANVLTF
TGCGCCAGCAGCTTGGCAGAGGTTGGGGCCAACGTCCTGACTTTC
>.|TRBV19|.|TRBJ2-5
CASSILQGDWETQYF
TGTGCCAGTAGTATTTTACAGGGTGATTGGGAGACCCAGTACTTC
>.|TRBV7-9|.|TRBJ2-7
CASSLGRQGHIYEQYF
TGTGCCAGCAGCTTAGGGCGGCAGGGGCATATCTACGAGCAGTACTTC
>once|TRBV6-5|.|TRBJ1-1
CASSYAQSTEAFF
TGTGCCAGCAGTTACGCACAGAGCACTGAAGCTTTCTTT
>few|TRBV5-4|TRBD2|TRBJ2-1
CASTPKERGSLNEQFF
TGTGCCAGCACCCCAAAGGAGCGGGGGTCCCTAAATGAGCAGTTCTTC
>.|TRBV14|TRBD2|TRBJ2-7
CASRPRGGRYGEQYF
TGTGCCAGCAGGCCTCGGGGCGGGAGATATGGCGAGCAGTACTTC
>.|TRBV5-1|TRBD2|TRBJ2-2
CASSLVSGRASNTGELFF
TGCGCCAGCAGCTTGGTTTCCGGGAGGGCCTCTAACACCGGGGAGCTGTTTTTT
>few|TRBV30|TRBD1|TRBJ2-7
CAWTKGQGFYEQYF
TGTGCCTGGACCAAAGGACAGGGCTTCTACGAGCAGTACTTC
>.|TRBV7-3|.|TRBJ1-5
CASSFQLWGRPYSNQPQHF
TGTGCCAGCAGCTTCCAATTGTGGGGGCGACCTTATAGCAATCAGCCCCAGCATTTT
>.|TRBV13|TRBD1|TRBJ2-7
CASRHRGAASYEQYF
TGTGCCAGCAGACACAGGGGGGCGGCATCCTACGAGCAGTACTTC
>.|TRBV6-5|TRBD2|TRBJ2-3
CASSLREWGDTQYF
TGTGCCAGCAGTCTGCGGGAGTGGGGAGATACGCAGTATTTT
>.|TRBV5-1|TRBD2|TRBJ2-2
CASSQRTSGNTGELFF
TGCGCCAGCAGCCAGAGGACTAGCGGTAACACCGGGGAGCTGTTTTTT
>.|TRBV27|TRBD1|TRBJ2-7
CASRRGQGYEQYF
TGTGCCAGCAGGAGGGGACAGGGTTACGAGCAGTACTTC
>.|TRBV9|.|TRBJ1-2
CASSVDIQSYGYTF
TGTGCCAGCAGCGTAGATATCCAGTCCTATGGCTACACCTTC
>few|TRBV5-5|.|TRBJ1-1
CASSLGLVGREGEAFF
TGTGCCAGCAGCTTGGGGTTAGTAGGGAGGGAAGGTGAAGCTTTCTTT
>.|TRBV6-1|TRBD1|TRBJ1-2
CASGGTGTVGGYTF
TGTGCCAGCGGGGGCACCGGGACAGTCGGAGGCTACACCTTC
>.|TRBV18|.|TRBJ1-2
CASSPPTDPDYGYTF
TGTGCCAGCTCACCACCGACTGACCCCGATTATGGCTACACCTTC
>.|TRBV9|.|TRBJ2-2
CASSPAGPGTGELFF
TGTGCCAGCAGCCCCGCGGGGCCGGGGACCGGGGAGCTGTTTTTT
>.|TRBV27|.|TRBJ1-5
CASSREHLPNHPQHF
TGTGCCAGCAGTCGTGAGCATCTCCCCAACCACCCCCAGCATTTT
>.|TRBV30|.|TRBJ2-7
CAWSVRSSYEQYF
TGTGCCTGGAGTGTACGAAGCTCCTACGAGCAGTACTTC
>once|TRBV5-1|.|TRBJ1-1
CASSPLRQNTEAFF
TGCGCCAGCAGCCCTCTTCGACAGAACACTGAAGCTTTCTTT